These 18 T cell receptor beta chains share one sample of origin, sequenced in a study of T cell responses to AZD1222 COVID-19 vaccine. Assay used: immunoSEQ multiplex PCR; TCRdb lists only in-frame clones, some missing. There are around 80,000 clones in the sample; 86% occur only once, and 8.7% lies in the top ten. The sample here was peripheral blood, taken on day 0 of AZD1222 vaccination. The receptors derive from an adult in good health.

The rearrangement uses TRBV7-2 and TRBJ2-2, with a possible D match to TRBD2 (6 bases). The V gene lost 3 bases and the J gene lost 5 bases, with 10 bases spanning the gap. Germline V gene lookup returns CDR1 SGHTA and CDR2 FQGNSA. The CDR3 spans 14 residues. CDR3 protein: CASSLARGTGELFF. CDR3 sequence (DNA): TGTGCCAGCAGCTTGGCCCGGGGGACCGGGGAGCTGTTTTTT.

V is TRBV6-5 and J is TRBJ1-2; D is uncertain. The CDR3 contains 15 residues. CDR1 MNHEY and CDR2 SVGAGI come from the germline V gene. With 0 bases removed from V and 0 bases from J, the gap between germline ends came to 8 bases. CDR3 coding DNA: TGTGCCAGCAGTTACTCGAGAGCTACTAACTATGGCTACACCTTC. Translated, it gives CASSYSRATNYGYTF.

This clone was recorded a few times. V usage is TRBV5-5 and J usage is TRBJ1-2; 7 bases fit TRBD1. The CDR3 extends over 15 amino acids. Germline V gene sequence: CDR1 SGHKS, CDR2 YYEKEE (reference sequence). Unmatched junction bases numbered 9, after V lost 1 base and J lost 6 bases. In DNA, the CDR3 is TGTGCCAGCAGCTTGTACCGAGGGGGCGAGGATGGCTACACCTTC. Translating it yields CASSLYRGGEDGYTF.

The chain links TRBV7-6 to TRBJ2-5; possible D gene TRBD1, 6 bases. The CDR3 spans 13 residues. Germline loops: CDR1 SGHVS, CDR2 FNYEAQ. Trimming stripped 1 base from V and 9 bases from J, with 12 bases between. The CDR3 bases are TGTGCCAGCAGCTTAGACAATTCAGGGGCCCAGTACTTC. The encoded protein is CASSLDNSGAQYF. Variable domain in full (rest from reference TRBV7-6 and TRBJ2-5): GAGVSQSPRYKVTKRGQDVALRCDPISGHVSLYWYRQALGQGPEFLTYFNYEAQQDKSGLPNDRFSAERPEGSISTLTIQRTEQRDSAMYRCASSLDNSGAQYFGPGTRLLVL.

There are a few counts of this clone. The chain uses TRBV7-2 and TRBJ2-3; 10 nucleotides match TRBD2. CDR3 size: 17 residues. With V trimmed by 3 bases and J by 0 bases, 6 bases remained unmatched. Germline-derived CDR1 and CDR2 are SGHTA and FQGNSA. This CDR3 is CASSFPGLARSTDTQYF. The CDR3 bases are TGTGCCAGCAGCTTCCCGGGACTAGCGCGTAGCACAGATACGCAGTATTTT.

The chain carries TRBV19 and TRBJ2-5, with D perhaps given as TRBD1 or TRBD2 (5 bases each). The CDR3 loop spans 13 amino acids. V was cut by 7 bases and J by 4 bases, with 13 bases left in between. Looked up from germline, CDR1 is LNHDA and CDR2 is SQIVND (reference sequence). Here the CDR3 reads CASNSGRGETQYF. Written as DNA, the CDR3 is TGTGCCAGTAACTCGGGACGGGGAGAGACCCAGTACTTC.

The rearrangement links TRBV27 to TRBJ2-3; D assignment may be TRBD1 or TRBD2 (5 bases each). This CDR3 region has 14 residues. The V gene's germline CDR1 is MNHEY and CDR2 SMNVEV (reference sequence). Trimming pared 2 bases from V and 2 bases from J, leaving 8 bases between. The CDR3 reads CASSLGGDTDTQYF. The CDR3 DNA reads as TGTGCCAGCAGTTTAGGGGGAGACACAGATACGCAGTATTTT.

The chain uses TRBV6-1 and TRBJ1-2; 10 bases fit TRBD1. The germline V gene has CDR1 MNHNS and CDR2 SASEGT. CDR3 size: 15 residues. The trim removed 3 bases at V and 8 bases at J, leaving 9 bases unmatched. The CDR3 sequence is CASSEEGTGAFGYTF. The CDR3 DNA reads TGTGCCAGCAGTGAGGAGGGGACAGGGGCCTTCGGCTACACCTTC.

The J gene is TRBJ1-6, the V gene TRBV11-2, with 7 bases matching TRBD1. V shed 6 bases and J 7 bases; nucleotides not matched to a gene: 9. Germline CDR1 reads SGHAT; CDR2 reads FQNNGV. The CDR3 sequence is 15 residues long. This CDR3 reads CASRTEGAWNSPLHF. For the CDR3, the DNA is TGTGCCAGCAGGACGGAGGGGGCTTGGAATTCACCCCTCCACTTT.

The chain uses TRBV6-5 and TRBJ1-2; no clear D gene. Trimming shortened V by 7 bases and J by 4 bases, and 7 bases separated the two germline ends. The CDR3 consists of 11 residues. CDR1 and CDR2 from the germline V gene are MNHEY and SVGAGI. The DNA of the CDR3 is TGTGCCAGCACGGAAACCTATGGCTACACCTTC. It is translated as CASTETYGYTF.

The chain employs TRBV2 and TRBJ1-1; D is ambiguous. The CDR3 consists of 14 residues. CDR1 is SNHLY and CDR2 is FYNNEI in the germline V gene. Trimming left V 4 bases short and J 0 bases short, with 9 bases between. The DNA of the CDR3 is TGTGCCAGCAGTGCGGGTGGAGTGAACACTGAAGCTTTCTTT. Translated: CASSAGGVNTEAFF.

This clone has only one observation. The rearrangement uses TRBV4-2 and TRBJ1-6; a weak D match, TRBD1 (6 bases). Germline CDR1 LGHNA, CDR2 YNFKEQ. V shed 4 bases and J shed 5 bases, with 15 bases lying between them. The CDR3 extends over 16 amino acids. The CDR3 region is CASSPRAAGDNSPLHF. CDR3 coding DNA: TGTGCCAGCAGCCCTCGAGCGGCAGGGGATAATTCACCCCTCCACTTT.

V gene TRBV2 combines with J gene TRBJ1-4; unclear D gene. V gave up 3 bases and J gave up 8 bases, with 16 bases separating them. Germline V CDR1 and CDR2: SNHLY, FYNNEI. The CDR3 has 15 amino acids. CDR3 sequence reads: CASSETPRTREKLFF. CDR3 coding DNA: TGTGCCAGCAGTGAGACCCCTCGGACCAGGGAAAAACTGTTTTTT.

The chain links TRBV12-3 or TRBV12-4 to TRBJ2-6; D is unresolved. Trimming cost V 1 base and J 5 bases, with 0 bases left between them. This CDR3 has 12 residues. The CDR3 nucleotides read TGTGCCAGCAGTTTAGGGGCCAACGTCCTGACTTTC. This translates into CASSLGANVLTF.

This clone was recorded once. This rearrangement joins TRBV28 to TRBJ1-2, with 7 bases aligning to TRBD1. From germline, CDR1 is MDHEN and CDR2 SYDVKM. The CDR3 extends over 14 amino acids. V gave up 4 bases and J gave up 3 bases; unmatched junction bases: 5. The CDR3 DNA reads TGTGCCAGCAGTTCGGGACAGAGAGACTATGGCTACACCTTC. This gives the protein CASSSGQRDYGYTF.

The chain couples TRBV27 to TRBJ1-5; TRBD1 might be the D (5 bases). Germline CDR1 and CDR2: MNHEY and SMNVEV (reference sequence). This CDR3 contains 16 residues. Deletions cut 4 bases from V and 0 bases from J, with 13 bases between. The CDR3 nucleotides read TGTGCCAGCAGTTCCGAGGGGACCCTTAGCAATCAGCCCCAGCATTTT. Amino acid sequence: CASSSEGTLSNQPQHF.

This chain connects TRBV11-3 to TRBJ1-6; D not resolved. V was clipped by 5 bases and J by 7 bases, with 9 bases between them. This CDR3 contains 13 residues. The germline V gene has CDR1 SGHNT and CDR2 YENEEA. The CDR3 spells CASSTRRNSPLHF. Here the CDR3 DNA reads TGTGCCAGCAGCACACGACGGAATTCACCCCTCCACTTT.

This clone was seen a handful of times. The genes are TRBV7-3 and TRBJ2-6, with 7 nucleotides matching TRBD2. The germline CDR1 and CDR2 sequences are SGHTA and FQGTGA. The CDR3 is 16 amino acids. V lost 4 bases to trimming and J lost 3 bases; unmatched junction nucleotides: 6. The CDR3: CASSSRAGVGANVLTF. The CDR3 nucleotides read TGTGCCAGCAGCTCGAGGGCGGGGGTTGGGGCCAACGTCCTGACTTTC.